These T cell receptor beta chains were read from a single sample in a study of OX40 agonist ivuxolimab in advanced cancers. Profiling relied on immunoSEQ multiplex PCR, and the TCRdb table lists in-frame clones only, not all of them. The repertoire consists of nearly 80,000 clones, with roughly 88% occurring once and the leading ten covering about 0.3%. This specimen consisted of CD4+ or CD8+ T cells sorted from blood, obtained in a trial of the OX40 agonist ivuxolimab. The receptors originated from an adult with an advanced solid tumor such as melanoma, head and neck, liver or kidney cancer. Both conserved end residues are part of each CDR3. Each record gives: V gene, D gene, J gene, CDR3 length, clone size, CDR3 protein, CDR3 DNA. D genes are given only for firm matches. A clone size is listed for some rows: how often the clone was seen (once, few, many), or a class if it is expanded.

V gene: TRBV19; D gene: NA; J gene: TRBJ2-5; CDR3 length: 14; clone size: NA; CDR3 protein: CASSISGPQETQYF; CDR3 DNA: TGTGCCAGTAGTATTTCTGGGCCACAAGAGACCCAGTACTTC
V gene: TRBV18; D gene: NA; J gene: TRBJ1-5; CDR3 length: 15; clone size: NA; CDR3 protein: CASSPQGLTSQPQHF; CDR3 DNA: TGTGCCAGCTCACCGCAGGGTCTTACTTCTCAGCCCCAGCATTTT
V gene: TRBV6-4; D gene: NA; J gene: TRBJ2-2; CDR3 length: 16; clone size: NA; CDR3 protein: CASSGSGTLNTGELFF; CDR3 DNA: TGTGCCAGCAGTGGGTCCGGGACACTGAACACCGGGGAGCTGTTTTTT
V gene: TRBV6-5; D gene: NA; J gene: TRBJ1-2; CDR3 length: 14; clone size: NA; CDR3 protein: CASSQKDIGRGYTF; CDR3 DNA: TGTGCCAGCAGTCAAAAGGACATCGGAAGAGGCTACACCTTC
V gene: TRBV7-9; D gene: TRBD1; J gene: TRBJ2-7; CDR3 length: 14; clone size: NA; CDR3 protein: CASSSTGGAYEQYF; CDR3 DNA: TGTGCCAGCAGCTCAACAGGGGGCGCGTACGAGCAGTACTTC
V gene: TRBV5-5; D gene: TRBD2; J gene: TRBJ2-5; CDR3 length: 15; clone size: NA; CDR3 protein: CASSLATSGEETQYF; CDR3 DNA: TGTGCCAGCAGCCTGGCGACTAGCGGGGAAGAGACCCAGTACTTC
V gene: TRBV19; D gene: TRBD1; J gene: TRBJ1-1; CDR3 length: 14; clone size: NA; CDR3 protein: CASSGTGGVIEAFF; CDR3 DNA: TGTGCCAGTTCCGGGACAGGGGGCGTAATTGAAGCTTTCTTT
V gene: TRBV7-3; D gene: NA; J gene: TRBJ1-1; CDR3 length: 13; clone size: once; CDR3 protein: CASSQTVNTEAFF; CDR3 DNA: TGTGCCAGCAGCCAAACGGTGAACACTGAAGCTTTCTTT
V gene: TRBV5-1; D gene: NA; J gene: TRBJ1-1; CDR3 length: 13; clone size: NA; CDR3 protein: CASSLEGNTEAFF; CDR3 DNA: TGCGCCAGCAGCTTGGAGGGGAACACTGAAGCTTTCTTT
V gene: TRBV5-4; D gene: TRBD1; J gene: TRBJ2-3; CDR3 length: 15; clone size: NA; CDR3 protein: CASRLDRGSGDTQYF; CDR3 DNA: TGTGCCAGCAGATTAGACAGGGGGTCTGGAGATACGCAGTATTTT
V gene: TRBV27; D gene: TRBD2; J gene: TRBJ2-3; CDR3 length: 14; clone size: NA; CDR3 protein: CASTQAGGTDTQYF; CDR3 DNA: TGTGCCAGCACCCAAGCGGGGGGCACAGATACGCAGTATTTT
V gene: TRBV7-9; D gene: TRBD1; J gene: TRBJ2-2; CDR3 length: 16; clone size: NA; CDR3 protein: CASSSTGGLSTGELFF; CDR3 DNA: TGTGCCAGCAGCAGTACAGGGGGCCTTTCCACCGGGGAGCTGTTTTTT
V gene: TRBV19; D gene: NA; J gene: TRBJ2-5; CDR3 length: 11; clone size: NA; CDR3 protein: CASSSRETQYF; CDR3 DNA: TGTGCCAGTAGTAGCCGGGAGACCCAGTACTTC
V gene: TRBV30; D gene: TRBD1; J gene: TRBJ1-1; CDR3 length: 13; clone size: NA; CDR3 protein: CAWKDRSNTEAFF; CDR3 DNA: TGTGCCTGGAAGGACAGGTCGAACACTGAAGCTTTCTTT
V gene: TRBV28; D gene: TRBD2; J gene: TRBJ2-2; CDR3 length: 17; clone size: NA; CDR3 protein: CASSSSGDPRWTGELFF; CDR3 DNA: TGTGCCAGCAGTTCTAGCGGGGATCCCCGGTGGACCGGGGAGCTGTTTTTT
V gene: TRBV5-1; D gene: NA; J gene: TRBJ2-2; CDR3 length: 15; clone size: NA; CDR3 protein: CASSPDYANTGELFF; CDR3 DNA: TGCGCCAGCAGCCCCGACTATGCGAACACCGGGGAGCTGTTTTTT
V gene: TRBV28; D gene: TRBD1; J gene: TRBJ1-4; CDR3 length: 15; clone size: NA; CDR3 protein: CASSLSGQGNEKLFF; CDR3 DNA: TGTGCCAGCAGTTTATCGGGACAGGGTAATGAAAAACTGTTTTTT
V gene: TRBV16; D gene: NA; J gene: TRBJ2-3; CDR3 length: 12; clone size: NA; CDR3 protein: CASSQALDTQYF; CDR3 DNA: TGTGCCAGCAGCCAAGCTTTAGATACGCAGTATTTT
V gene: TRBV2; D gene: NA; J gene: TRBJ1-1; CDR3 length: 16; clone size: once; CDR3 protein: CASRGLGTNMNTEAFF; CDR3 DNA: TGTGCCAGCAGGGGTTTAGGGACGAACATGAACACTGAAGCTTTCTTT
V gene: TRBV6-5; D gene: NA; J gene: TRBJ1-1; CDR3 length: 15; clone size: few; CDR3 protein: CASSADLGAGTEAFF; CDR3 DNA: TGTGCCAGCAGCGCCGACCTCGGAGCAGGTACTGAAGCTTTCTTT
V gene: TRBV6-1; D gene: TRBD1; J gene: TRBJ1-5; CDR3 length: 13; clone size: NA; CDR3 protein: CASSEQGEKPQHF; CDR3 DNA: TGTGCCAGCAGTGAACAGGGGGAGAAGCCCCAGCATTTT
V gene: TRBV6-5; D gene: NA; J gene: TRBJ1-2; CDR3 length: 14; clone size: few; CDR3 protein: CASSYSRGIHGYTF; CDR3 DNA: TGTGCCAGCAGTTACTCCCGTGGCATCCATGGCTACACCTTC
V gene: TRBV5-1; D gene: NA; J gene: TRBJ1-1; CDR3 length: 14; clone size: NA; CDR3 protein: CASSLDGLNTEAFF; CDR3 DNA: TGCGCCAGCAGCTTGGACGGACTGAACACTGAAGCTTTCTTT
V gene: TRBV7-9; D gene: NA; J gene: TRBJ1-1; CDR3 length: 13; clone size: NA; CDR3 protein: CASSLTGYTEAFF; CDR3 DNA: TGTGCCAGCAGCTTAACGGGGTACACTGAAGCTTTCTTT
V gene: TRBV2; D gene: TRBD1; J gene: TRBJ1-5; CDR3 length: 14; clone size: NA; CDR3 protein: CASSSQGTRQPQHF; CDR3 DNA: TGTGCCAGCAGTTCACAGGGGACGCGACAGCCCCAGCATTTT
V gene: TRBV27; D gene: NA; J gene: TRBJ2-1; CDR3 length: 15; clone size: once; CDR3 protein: CASSLRGASYNEQFF; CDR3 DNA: TGTGCCAGCAGCTTAAGGGGGGCCTCCTACAATGAGCAGTTCTTC
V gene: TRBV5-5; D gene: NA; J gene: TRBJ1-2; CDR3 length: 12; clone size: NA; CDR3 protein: CASSPWPYGYTF; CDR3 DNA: TGTGCCAGCAGCCCCTGGCCCTATGGCTACACCTTC
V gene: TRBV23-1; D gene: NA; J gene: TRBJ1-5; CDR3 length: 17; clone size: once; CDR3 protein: CASSQSGGRRSNQPQHF; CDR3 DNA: TGCGCCAGCAGTCAATCGGGGGGTAGGCGGAGCAATCAGCCCCAGCATTTT
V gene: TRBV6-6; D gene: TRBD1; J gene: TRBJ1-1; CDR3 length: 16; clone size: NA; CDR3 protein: CASRGQGGGSGTEAFF; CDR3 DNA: TGTGCCAGCAGGGGACAGGGAGGCGGTTCTGGCACTGAAGCTTTCTTT
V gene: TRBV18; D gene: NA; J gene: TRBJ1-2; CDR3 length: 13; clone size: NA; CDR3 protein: CASSPARGDLYTF; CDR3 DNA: TGTGCCAGCTCACCAGCCAGGGGTGATCTCTACACCTTC
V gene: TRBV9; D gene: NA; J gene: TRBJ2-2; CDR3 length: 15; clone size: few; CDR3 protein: CASSVRGQNTGELFF; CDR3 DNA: TGTGCCAGCAGCGTAAGAGGGCAGAACACCGGGGAGCTGTTTTTT
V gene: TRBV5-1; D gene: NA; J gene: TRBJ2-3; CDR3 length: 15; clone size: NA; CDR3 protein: CASSGLAASTDTQYF; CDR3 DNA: TGCGCCAGCAGCGGGTTAGCGGCTAGCACAGATACGCAGTATTTT
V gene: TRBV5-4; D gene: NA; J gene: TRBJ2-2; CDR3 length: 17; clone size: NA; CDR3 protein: CASSLGQAGRLSGELFF; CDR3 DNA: TGTGCCAGCAGCTTGGGTCAGGCGGGGAGGCTGAGCGGGGAGCTGTTTTTT
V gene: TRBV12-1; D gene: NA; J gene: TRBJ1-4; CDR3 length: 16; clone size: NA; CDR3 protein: CASSPRGVGYNEKLFF; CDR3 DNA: TGTGCCAGCAGCCCCCGGGGTGTGGGCTACAATGAAAAACTGTTTTTT
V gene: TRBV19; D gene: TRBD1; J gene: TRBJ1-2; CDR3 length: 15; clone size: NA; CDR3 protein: CASSQDRGPHYGYTF; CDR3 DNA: TGTGCCAGTAGCCAGGACAGGGGGCCCCACTATGGCTACACCTTC
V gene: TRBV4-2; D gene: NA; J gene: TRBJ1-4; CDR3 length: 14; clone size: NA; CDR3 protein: CASGYVGGSEKLFF; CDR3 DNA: TGTGCCAGCGGATACGTGGGGGGCAGTGAAAAACTGTTTTTT
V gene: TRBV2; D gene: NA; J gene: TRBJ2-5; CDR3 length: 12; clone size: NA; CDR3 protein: CASAGQAETQYF; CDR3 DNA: TGTGCCAGCGCGGGGCAGGCCGAGACCCAGTACTTC
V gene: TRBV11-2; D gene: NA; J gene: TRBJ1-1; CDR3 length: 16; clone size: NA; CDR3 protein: CASSSPGARGNTEAFF; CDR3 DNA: TGTGCCAGCAGCTCCCCGGGGGCGAGGGGTAACACTGAAGCTTTCTTT
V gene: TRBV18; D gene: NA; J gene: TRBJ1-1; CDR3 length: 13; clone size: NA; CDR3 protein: CASSPNGGTEAFF; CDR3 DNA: TGTGCCAGCTCACCAAACGGGGGTACTGAAGCTTTCTTT
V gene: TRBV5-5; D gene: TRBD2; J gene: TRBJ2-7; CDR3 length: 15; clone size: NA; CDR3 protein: CASSLLLAGGYEQYF; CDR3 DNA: TGTGCCAGCAGCTTACTACTAGCGGGGGGTTACGAGCAGTACTTC
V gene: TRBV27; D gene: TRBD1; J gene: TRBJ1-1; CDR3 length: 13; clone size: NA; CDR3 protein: CASSYDRGTEAFF; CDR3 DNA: TGTGCCAGCAGCTACGACAGGGGCACTGAAGCTTTCTTT
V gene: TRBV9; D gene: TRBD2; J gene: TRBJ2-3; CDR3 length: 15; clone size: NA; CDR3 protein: CASSVGGGKADTQYF; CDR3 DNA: TGTGCCAGCAGCGTCGGGGGAGGGAAGGCAGATACGCAGTATTTT
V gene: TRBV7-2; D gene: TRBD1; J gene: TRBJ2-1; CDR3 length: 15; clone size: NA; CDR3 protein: CASSHGTGGYNEQFF; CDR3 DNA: TGTGCCAGCAGCCACGGAACAGGGGGCTACAATGAGCAGTTCTTC
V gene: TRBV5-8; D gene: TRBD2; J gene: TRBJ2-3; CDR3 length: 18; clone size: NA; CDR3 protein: CASSLAGTSGGRTDTQYF; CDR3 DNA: TGTGCCAGCAGCTTGGCAGGGACTAGCGGGGGGAGAACAGATACGCAGTATTTT
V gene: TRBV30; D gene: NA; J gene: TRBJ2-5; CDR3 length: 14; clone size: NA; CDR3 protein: CAWSPGSGGETQYF; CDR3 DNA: TGTGCCTGGAGTCCCGGCTCGGGGGGCGAGACCCAGTACTTC
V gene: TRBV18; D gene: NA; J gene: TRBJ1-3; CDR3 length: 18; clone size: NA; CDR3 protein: CASSPLLLTSASRNTIYF; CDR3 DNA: TGTGCCAGCTCACCACTTCTTTTGACCTCCGCTTCGAGAAACACCATATATTTT
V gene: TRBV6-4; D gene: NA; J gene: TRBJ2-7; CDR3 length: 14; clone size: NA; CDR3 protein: CASSAETGPYEQYF; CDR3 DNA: TGTGCCAGCAGTGCTGAGACAGGCCCGTACGAGCAGTACTTC
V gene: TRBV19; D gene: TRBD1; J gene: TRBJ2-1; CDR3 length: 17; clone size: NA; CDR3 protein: CASSISSTGVAYNEQFF; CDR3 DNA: TGTGCCAGTAGTATATCCTCGACAGGGGTGGCCTACAATGAGCAGTTCTTC